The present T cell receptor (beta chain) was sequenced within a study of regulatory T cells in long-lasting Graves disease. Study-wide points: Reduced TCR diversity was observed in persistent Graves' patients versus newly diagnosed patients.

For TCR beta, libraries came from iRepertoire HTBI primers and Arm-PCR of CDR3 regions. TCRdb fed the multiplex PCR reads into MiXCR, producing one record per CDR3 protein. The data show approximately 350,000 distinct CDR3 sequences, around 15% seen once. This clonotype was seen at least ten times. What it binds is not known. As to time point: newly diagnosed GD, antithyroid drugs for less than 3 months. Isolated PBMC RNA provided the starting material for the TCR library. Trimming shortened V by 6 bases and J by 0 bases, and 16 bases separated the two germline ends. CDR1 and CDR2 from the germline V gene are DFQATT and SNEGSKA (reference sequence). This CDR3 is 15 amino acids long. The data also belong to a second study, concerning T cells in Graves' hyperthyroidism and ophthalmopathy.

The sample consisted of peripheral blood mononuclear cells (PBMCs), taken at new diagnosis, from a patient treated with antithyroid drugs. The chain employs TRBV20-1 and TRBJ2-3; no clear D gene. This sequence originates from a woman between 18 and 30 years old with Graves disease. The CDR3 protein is CSAPRADVSTDTQYF. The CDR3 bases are TGCAGTGCGCCAAGGGCGGATGTGAGCACAGATACGCAGTATTTT.